The T cell receptor beta chain under discussion was sequenced for a study of cytomegalovirus exposure and HLA in healthy donors. Profiling relied on immunoSEQ multiplex PCR, and the TCRdb table lists in-frame clones only, not all of them. The sample carries about 220,000 clones, approximately 90% recorded once. Note on this clone: Antigen unknown.

V shed 11 bases and J shed 6 bases, with 20 bases lying between them. The CDR3 runs 13 residues. Germline V gene sequence: CDR1 MNHNS, CDR2 SASEGT. Overall study results and limits: The dataset shows that most TCR sequences were rare, while some public TCRs occurred in many donors. Both high specificity and high sensitivity reportedly marked the classifier's diagnosis of cytomegalovirus status. TCR beta chains numbering more than 150 were designated cytomegalovirus-associated.

The TCR sequence derives from a woman under 30 in good health and CMV-seronegative. The material sequenced was PBMCs. V and J are TRBV6-1 and TRBJ2-7; D remains ambiguous. The chain's CDR3 is CAVPSRASIEQYF. The CDR3 bases are TGTGCCGTCCCCTCCCGCGCCTCTATCGAGCAGTACTTC.